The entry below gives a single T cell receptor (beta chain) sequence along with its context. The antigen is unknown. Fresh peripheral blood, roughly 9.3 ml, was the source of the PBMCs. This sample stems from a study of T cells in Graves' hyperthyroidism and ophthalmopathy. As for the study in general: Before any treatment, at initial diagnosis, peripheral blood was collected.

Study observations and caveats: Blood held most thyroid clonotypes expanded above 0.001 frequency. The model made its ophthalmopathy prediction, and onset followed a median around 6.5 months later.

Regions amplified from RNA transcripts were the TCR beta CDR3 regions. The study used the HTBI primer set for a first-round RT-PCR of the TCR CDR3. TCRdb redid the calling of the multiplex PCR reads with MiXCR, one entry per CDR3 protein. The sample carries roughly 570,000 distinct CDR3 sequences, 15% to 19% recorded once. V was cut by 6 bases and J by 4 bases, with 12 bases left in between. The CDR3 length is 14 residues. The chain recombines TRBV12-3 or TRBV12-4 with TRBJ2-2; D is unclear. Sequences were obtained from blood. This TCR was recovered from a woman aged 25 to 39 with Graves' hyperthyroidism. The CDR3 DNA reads TGTGCCAGCAGCCCAGAGACAAGCACCGGGGAGCTGTTTTTT. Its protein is CASSPETSTGELFF.